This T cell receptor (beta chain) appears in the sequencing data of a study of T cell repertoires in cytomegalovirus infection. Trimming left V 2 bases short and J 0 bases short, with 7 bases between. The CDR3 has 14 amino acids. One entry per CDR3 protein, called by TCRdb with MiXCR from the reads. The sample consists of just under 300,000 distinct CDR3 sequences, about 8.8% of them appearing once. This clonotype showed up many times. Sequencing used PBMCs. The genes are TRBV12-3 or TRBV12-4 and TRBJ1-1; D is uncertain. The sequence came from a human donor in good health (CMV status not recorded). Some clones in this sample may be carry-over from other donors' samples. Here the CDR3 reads CASSLFGVNTEAFF. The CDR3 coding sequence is TGTGCCAGCAGTTTATTTGGGGTGAACACTGAAGCTTTCTTT.